The 6 T cell receptor beta chains below were found in one sample sequenced in a study of cytomegalovirus exposure and HLA in healthy donors. 60 Vbeta and 13 Jbeta primers were used in PCR. The method was immunoSEQ multiplex PCR; TCRdb's version includes in-frame clones alone and lacks a portion of them. The sample lists roughly 250,000 clones; under 80% were seen once. Sequences were obtained from PBMCs. The receptors derive from a female donor in good health and CMV-seronegative.

This clone was seen more than once but under ten times. This chain links TRBV15 with TRBJ2-7, with D possibly matching TRBD1 (6 bases). Germline V gene sequence: CDR1 LNHNV, CDR2 YYDKDF (reference sequence). Trimming shortened V by 5 bases and J by 1 base, and 12 bases separated the two germline ends. The CDR3 length is 14 residues. The CDR3, as DNA: TGTGCCACCAGCCCGACGGACAGTTCCTACGAGCAGTACTTC. Translated, it gives CATSPTDSSYEQYF.

The rearrangement joins TRBV25-1 to TRBJ1-4, with D possibly TRBD1 on 5 matching bases. Looked up from germline, CDR1 is MGHDK and CDR2 is SYGVNS. The CDR3 has 16 residues. The V end was cut by 6 bases, the J end by 3 bases, with 17 bases between. DNA of the CDR3: TGTGCCAGCAGAGCCCCTGGAGGGGCTGCTAATGAAAAACTGTTTTTT. Encoded protein: CASRAPGGAANEKLFF.

This clone turned up a few times. The chain carries TRBV27 and TRBJ2-3, with 10 nucleotides matching TRBD2. The ends lost 2 bases at V and 5 bases at J; junction bases unmatched: 7. CDR3 length equals 16 residues. Germline CDR1 and CDR2: MNHEY and SMNVEV (reference sequence). CDR3 sequence reads: CASSLTAPSGGDTQYF. As DNA, the CDR3 is TGTGCCAGCAGTTTAACGGCCCCTAGCGGGGGAGATACGCAGTATTTT.

The chain uses TRBV28 and TRBJ1-5, with 8 bases fitting TRBD1. The CDR3 covers 14 residues. Germline assignment: CDR1 MDHEN and CDR2 SYDVKM. J lost 6 bases, V lost 6 bases, and 7 bases had no gene match. CDR3 nucleotide sequence: TGTGCCAGCAGGGTGGACAGGGCGGGTCAGCCCCAGCATTTT. Translation: CASRVDRAGQPQHF.

The gene calls are TRBV5-1 and TRBJ2-5; 9 positions agree with TRBD1. The J call may be in error: the DNA end matches TRBJ2-7 better. The CDR3 sequence is 16 residues long. CDR1 and CDR2 (germline): SGHRS, YFSETQ. The DNA for the CDR3 is TGCGCCAGCAGCTTGTCCGGGACAGGGATAGCCTACGAGCAGTACTTC. Translating gives CASSLSGTGIAYEQYF.

The J gene is TRBJ2-3, the V gene TRBV11-2, with 8 bases fitting TRBD1. This CDR3 is 16 amino acids long. CDR1 and CDR2 (germline): SGHAT, FQNNGV. The trim removed 4 bases at V and 2 bases at J, leaving 8 bases unmatched. CDR3 sequence reads: CASSSGQARATDTQYF. DNA for the CDR3: TGTGCCAGCAGCTCGGGACAGGCCAGGGCCACAGATACGCAGTATTTT.